The clone carrying this T cell receptor beta chain came up many times. The sample carries other DNA sequences with the same CDR3. TCRdb re-clonotyped the PCR reads via MiXCR. The table shows more than 10,000 clones, with roughly a quarter occurring only once. CDR3 size: 17 residues. Germline lookup yields CDR1 LGHDT and CDR2 YNNKEL (reference sequence). J was trimmed by 4 bases and V by 0 bases; bases with no gene match: 7. Thyroid surgery was preceded by no treatment in any patient. This sample was taken from a study of metastatic and nonmetastatic thyroid tumors. On the study more broadly: Repertoires from blood and tumor or nodule tissue of malignant and benign thyroid patients were compared.

J is TRBJ2-3 and V is TRBV3-1, with TRBD2 matching over 10 bases. The origin of this receptor is a male donor with papillary thyroid cancer or a benign thyroid nodule (not recorded which). Some clones in this sample may be carry-over from other donors' samples. The sample taken for sequencing was blood. The CDR3 region is CASSQDRLAGVPDTQYF. The CDR3 nucleotides are TGTGCCAGCAGCCAAGATCGGCTAGCGGGAGTTCCAGATACGCAGTATTTT.